One and the same sample provided the 32 T cell receptor beta chains below, sequenced in a study of blood T cell repertoires in COVID-19. Sequencing was performed with immunoSEQ multiplex PCR; in TCRdb, only in-frame clones are kept and a portion is missing. The table lists around 63,000 clones, more than 60% of them singletons. Sequenced material: peripheral blood. These receptors all stem from a woman in her 50s with active or convalescent COVID-19.

CDR3 sequence (DNA): TGTGCCAGCAGCTCCAGAGAGGGCGAGACCCAGTACTTC. It encodes CASSSREGETQYF. The gene calls are TRBV5-6 and TRBJ2-5; D perhaps matches TRBD2 (5 bases). The CDR3 is made up of 13 amino acids. Germline V gene lookup returns CDR1 SGHDT and CDR2 YYEEEE. The V and J ends lost 3 bases and 5 bases respectively, with 11 bases between them.

This sequence joins TRBV15 and TRBJ1-1, with D maybe TRBD1 (6 bases). The germline gives CDR1 LNHNV, CDR2 YYDKDF (reference sequence). The CDR3 loop spans 14 amino acids. V was shortened by 5 bases and J by 4 bases, with 14 bases between the two germline ends. The DNA of the CDR3 is TGTGCCACCAGCCCACAGGGCCTGGGCACTGAAGCTTTCTTT. Amino acids: CATSPQGLGTEAFF.

The chain combines TRBV2 with TRBJ1-2; D remains unclear. This CDR3 has 12 amino acids. Germline loops: CDR1 SNHLY, CDR2 FYNNEI. Trimming took off 1 base at V and 3 bases at J, with 3 bases between the two ends. In DNA form, the CDR3 reads TGTGCCAGCAGTGAAGGAGACTATGGCTACACCTTC. Encoded protein: CASSEGDYGYTF. The full variable domain, its missing parts supplied by reference TRBV2 and TRBJ1-2, is EPEVTQTPSHQVTQMGQEVILRCVPISNHLYFYWYRQILGQKVEFLVSFYNNEISEKSEIFDDQFSVERPDGSNFTLKIRSTKLEDSAMYFCASSEGDYGYTFGSGTRLTVV.

The chain carries TRBV10-1 and TRBJ2-1; TRBD1 matches at 9 bases. With V trimmed by 3 bases and J by 4 bases, 1 base remained unmatched. CDR3 length: 14 amino acids. CDR1 WNHNN and CDR2 SYGVQD come from the germline V gene (reference sequence). CDR3 sequence: CASSEGTGYNEQFF. The CDR3 nucleotides are TGCGCCAGCAGTGAAGGGACAGGGTACAATGAGCAGTTCTTC.

The J gene is TRBJ2-2, the V gene TRBV5-4; D is ambiguous. V was trimmed by 4 bases and J by 2 bases, leaving 12 bases between them. The CDR3 length is 15 residues. The V gene's germline CDR1 is SGHNT and CDR2 YYREEE (reference sequence). The CDR3 sequence is CASSNDLFNTGELFF. The CDR3 DNA reads TGTGCCAGCAGCAACGACTTATTCAACACCGGGGAGCTGTTTTTT.

This clone was counted many times. This chain joins TRBV6-1 and TRBJ1-4, with D maybe TRBD1 (5 bases). CDR1 and CDR2 (germline): MNHNS, SASEGT. The CDR3 has 14 amino acids. V lost 0 bases and J lost 8, with 10 bases in between. CDR3 DNA sequence: TGTGCCAGCAGTGAAGCAGGGGTTTTGGAAAAACTGTTTTTT. It yields the protein CASSEAGVLEKLFF.

This sequence joins TRBV5-1 and TRBJ2-2; D is possibly TRBD2 (6 bases). The germline V gene encodes CDR1 SGHRS and CDR2 YFSETQ. The CDR3 has 20 residues. V was cut by 6 bases and J by 8 bases, with 35 bases left in between. The CDR3 reads CASTPWADFPGLPLRGELFF. CDR3 bases: TGCGCCAGCACCCCTTGGGCCGATTTTCCGGGACTCCCACTTAGGGGGGAGCTGTTTTTT.

The chain links TRBV19 to TRBJ1-5, with D unclear. With 5 bases removed from V and 0 bases from J, the gap between germline ends came to 11 bases. CDR3 length equals 15 residues. Per germline, CDR1 LNHDA and CDR2 SQIVND (reference sequence). CDR3 DNA: TGTGCCAGTAGTCTCAGTCACGATAGCAATCAGCCCCAGCATTTT. Translation: CASSLSHDSNQPQHF.

V usage is TRBV28 and J usage is TRBJ2-7, with 10 bases that match TRBD2. CDR1 and CDR2 from the germline V gene are MDHEN and SYDVKM. Trimming cost V 2 bases and J 7 bases; bases outside gene matches: 5. The CDR3 extends over 14 amino acids. The CDR3 loop is CASSLGGLAKEQYF. DNA for the CDR3: TGTGCCAGCAGTTTAGGGGGACTAGCGAAAGAGCAGTACTTC.

The chain links TRBV23-1 to TRBJ2-5; the match to TRBD1 covers 7 bases. TRBV23-1 counts as an open reading frame of uncertain function. The junction had 10 bases not matched to a gene; V was cut back by 7 bases and J by 2 bases. The CDR3 spans 15 residues. This chain's CDR3 is CASIRQGAFQETQYF. The CDR3 region has the DNA TGCGCCAGCATCAGACAGGGAGCTTTTCAAGAGACCCAGTACTTC.

CDR3 DNA: TGTGCCAGCACCCCGGGACTAGCGGGAGATCATGAGCAGTTCTTC. Protein product: CASTPGLAGDHEQFF. The chain links TRBV7-9 to TRBJ2-1; 14 nucleotides match TRBD2. The germline gives CDR1 SEHNR, CDR2 FQNEAQ (reference sequence). V lost 7 bases, J lost 8 bases, and 7 bases stayed unmatched. The CDR3 loop spans 15 amino acids.

This clone came up a few times. The CDR3 region is CASSLFRGTEAFF. For the CDR3, the DNA is TGTGCCAGCAGCTTATTCCGGGGCACTGAAGCTTTCTTT. V and J are TRBV7-6 and TRBJ1-1; D ambiguous. Germline V gives CDR1 SGHVS, CDR2 FNYEAQ. The CDR3 loop spans 13 amino acids. The V end lost 2 bases, the J end lost 4 bases, and 8 bases lay between the germline ends.

J is TRBJ1-1 and V is TRBV19, with 8 bases aligning to TRBD1. CDR3 length: 15 amino acids. V was clipped by 5 bases and J by 5 bases; unmatched bases: 10. CDR1 is LNHDA and CDR2 is SQIVND in the germline V gene (reference sequence). CDR3 loop: CASSRGNRGSTEAFF. Written as DNA, the CDR3 is TGTGCCAGTAGTCGGGGCAACAGGGGGTCTACTGAAGCTTTCTTT.

The sample holds one count of this clone. The chain links TRBV28 to TRBJ2-1, with TRBD1 identical over 7 bases. The CDR3 has 15 amino acids. With 2 bases clipped from V and 2 bases from J, the junction kept 3 bases outside the gene matches. From germline, CDR1 is MDHEN and CDR2 SYDVKM. The CDR3 reads CASSLKRGPYNEQFF. CDR3 nucleotide sequence: TGTGCCAGCAGTTTAAAAAGGGGGCCCTACAATGAGCAGTTCTTC.

The V call is TRBV28, the J call TRBJ1-2, with D perhaps matching TRBD1 (6 bases). Trimming stripped 6 bases from V and 3 bases from J, with 11 bases between. CDR3 length equals 13 residues. Per the germline V gene, CDR1 is MDHEN and CDR2 is SYDVKM. In nucleotides, the CDR3 is TGTGCCAGCAGCACCGGGACACACTATGGCTACACCTTC. It is translated as CASSTGTHYGYTF.

This clone was counted at least ten times. V gene TRBV5-1 combines with J gene TRBJ1-6; D unclear. Germline V CDR1 and CDR2: SGHRS, YFSETQ. The V gene lost 5 bases and the J gene lost 10 bases, with 22 bases spanning the gap. This CDR3 comprises 16 residues. The CDR3 DNA reads as TGCGCCAGCAGTAGCGCGGCCCGCACCTCGGGGTCACCCCTCCACTTT. Its protein product is CASSSAARTSGSPLHF.

The chain is built from TRBV29-1 and TRBJ2-4; D unclear. The V gene's germline CDR1 is SQVTM and CDR2 ANQGSEA. The CDR3 sequence is 14 residues long. Trimming took off 4 bases at V and 0 bases at J, with 10 bases between the two ends. The chain's CDR3 is CSVVGSLAKNIQYF. The CDR3 DNA reads as TGCAGCGTTGTGGGCAGCCTAGCCAAAAACATTCAGTACTTC.

In its sample, this clone was seen a few times. The genes are TRBV19 and TRBJ1-5, with 10 positions matching TRBD1. Germline loops: CDR1 LNHDA, CDR2 SQIVND (reference sequence). CDR3 length equals 16 residues. Trimming cost V 1 base and J 3 bases; bases outside gene matches: 3. CDR3 sequence reads: CASSIGGQGNNQPQHF. CDR3 in DNA: TGTGCCAGTAGTATAGGGGGACAGGGGAACAATCAGCCCCAGCATTTT.

The V and J genes are TRBV10-3 and TRBJ1-2; 7 bases match TRBD1. The CDR3 length is 14 residues. Germline V gene sequence: CDR1 ENHRY, CDR2 SYGVKD. V lost 5 bases and J lost 2; bases outside the gene matches: 5. As DNA, the CDR3 is TGTGCCATCAGTCGGGACAGTCGGAACTATGGCTACACCTTC. Its protein is CAISRDSRNYGYTF.

The chain is built from TRBV11-2 and TRBJ2-7; no clear D. The V and J ends lost 5 bases and 2 bases respectively, with 22 bases between them. CDR3 size: 17 residues. From germline, CDR1 is SGHAT and CDR2 FQNNGV. CDR3: CASSPSARILATYEQYF. As DNA, the CDR3 is TGTGCCAGCAGCCCCTCCGCCAGGATCTTGGCTACCTACGAGCAGTACTTC.

Here the CDR3 reads CARDRDNSNQPQHF. CDR3 bases: TGCGCCAGAGACCGGGACAATAGCAATCAGCCCCAGCATTTT. V gene TRBV5-1 combines with J gene TRBJ1-5; D possibly corresponds to TRBD1 (6 bases). The CDR3 runs 14 residues. Germline CDR1 is SGHRS and CDR2 is YFSETQ. The ends were cut back, 8 bases at V and 0 bases at J, with 12 bases in the middle.

The J gene is TRBJ2-1, the V gene TRBV2, with a possible D match to TRBD2 (6 bases). V was pared by 2 bases and J by 7 bases, with 15 bases between. This CDR3 contains 15 residues. Germline CDR1 and CDR2: SNHLY and FYNNEI. The CDR3 reads CASSELEYGGNEQFF. CDR3 DNA sequence: TGTGCCAGCAGTGAATTAGAATATGGAGGGAATGAGCAGTTCTTC.

This clone was observed a few times. The J gene is TRBJ2-1, the V gene TRBV10-1; D is possibly TRBD2 (6 bases). The CDR3 is 17 residues long. Germline values: CDR1 WNHNN, CDR2 SYGVQD (reference sequence). The ends were cut back, 5 bases at V and 7 bases at J, with 24 bases in the middle. The CDR3 spells CASSRGLSMGFGNEQFF. The DNA of the CDR3 is TGCGCCAGCAGTAGAGGACTATCGATGGGGTTTGGTAATGAGCAGTTCTTC.

V is TRBV5-1 and J is TRBJ2-1, with 8 bases aligning to TRBD1. V was clipped by 2 bases and J by 7 bases; unmatched bases: 5. The germline gives CDR1 SGHRS, CDR2 YFSETQ. The CDR3 runs 14 residues. The CDR3 DNA reads as TGCGCCAGCAGCTTACTAACAGGGGGAAATGAGCAGTTCTTC. It translates to CASSLLTGGNEQFF.

The chain recombines TRBV19 with TRBJ1-5; D possibly corresponds to TRBD1 (5 bases). The CDR3 covers 17 residues. V was trimmed by 7 bases and J by 0 bases, leaving 19 bases between them. The germline V gene has CDR1 LNHDA and CDR2 SQIVND (reference sequence). The CDR3 DNA reads TGTGCCAGTACCAATGGGGGGGGTAGGGATAGCAATCAGCCCCAGCATTTT. Residues: CASTNGGGRDSNQPQHF.

The gene calls are TRBV5-1 and TRBJ1-2; TRBD1 matches 9 bases. Looked up from germline, CDR1 is SGHRS and CDR2 is YFSETQ. The CDR3 consists of 14 residues. V dropped 3 bases and J dropped 8; count of bases not matched to a gene: 8. In DNA form, the CDR3 reads TGCGCCAGCAGCTGGGACAGGGTTGGCTTCGGCTACACCTTC. This translates into CASSWDRVGFGYTF. The full variable domain, in which reference TRBV5-1 and TRBJ1-2 provide the parts outside the CDR3, is KAGVTQTPRYLIKTRGQQVTLSCSPISGHRSVSWYQQTPGQGLQFLFEYFSETQRNKGNFPGRFSGRQFSNSRSEMNVSTLELGDSALYLCASSWDRVGFGYTFGSGTRLTVV.

This clone is a singleton in its sample. The genes are TRBV4-1 and TRBJ1-5; D might be TRBD1 (6 bases). This CDR3 region has 16 residues. CDR1 and CDR2 from the germline V gene are MGHRA and YSYEKL. V lost 0 bases, J lost 4 bases, and 13 bases lay in between. CDR3 DNA: TGCGCCAGCAGCCAAGATTCAACAGGGCCTAATCAGCCCCAGCATTTT. As protein: CASSQDSTGPNQPQHF.

The chain joins TRBV24-1 to TRBJ1-5; D ambiguous. Germline V gene data show CDR1 as KGHDR and CDR2 as SFDVKD. V shed 3 bases and J shed 1 base, with 18 bases lying between them. This CDR3 is built from 18 residues. This chain's CDR3 is CATSDGREGAMSNQPQHF. In nucleotides, the CDR3 is TGTGCCACCAGTGATGGGCGGGAGGGAGCAATGAGCAATCAGCCCCAGCATTTT.

The gene calls are TRBV28 and TRBJ2-3; D unclear. Germline CDR1 and CDR2: MDHEN and SYDVKM. CDR3 length equals 12 residues. The V and J ends lost 6 bases and 5 bases respectively, with 9 bases between them. The CDR3 spells CASRHPGDTQYF. The CDR3 DNA sequence: TGTGCCAGCAGACATCCAGGAGATACGCAGTATTTT.

The chain uses TRBV30 and TRBJ1-2; possibly TRBD1 for D (5 bases). Between the trimmed V and J ends, which lost 1 base and 6 bases, there was a span of 21 bases. This CDR3 spans 16 amino acids. Germline loops: CDR1 GTSNPN, CDR2 SVGIG (reference sequence). The CDR3, as DNA: TGTGCCTGGAGTGCCGGTCGGGTAGGGACTCCCGATGGCTACACCTTC. Protein: CAWSAGRVGTPDGYTF.

The chain is built from TRBV10-3 and TRBJ1-5; tentatively, D is TRBD1 (6 bases). V lost 3 bases to trimming and J lost 0 bases, with 6 bases between them. Per germline, CDR1 ENHRY and CDR2 SYGVKD. The CDR3 runs 14 residues. DNA for the CDR3: TGTGCCATCAGTGAAGGGGGTAGCAATCAGCCCCAGCATTTT. This codes for CAISEGGSNQPQHF.

V is TRBV10-3 and J is TRBJ2-7; 9 nucleotides line up with TRBD2. Germline V gene sequence: CDR1 ENHRY, CDR2 SYGVKD. The V and J ends lost 10 bases and 5 bases, in that order; junction bases with no gene match: 9. The CDR3 has 13 residues. This chain's CDR3 is CATRMRTSDEQYF. Here the CDR3 DNA reads TGTGCCACCAGGATGCGGACTAGCGACGAGCAGTACTTC.